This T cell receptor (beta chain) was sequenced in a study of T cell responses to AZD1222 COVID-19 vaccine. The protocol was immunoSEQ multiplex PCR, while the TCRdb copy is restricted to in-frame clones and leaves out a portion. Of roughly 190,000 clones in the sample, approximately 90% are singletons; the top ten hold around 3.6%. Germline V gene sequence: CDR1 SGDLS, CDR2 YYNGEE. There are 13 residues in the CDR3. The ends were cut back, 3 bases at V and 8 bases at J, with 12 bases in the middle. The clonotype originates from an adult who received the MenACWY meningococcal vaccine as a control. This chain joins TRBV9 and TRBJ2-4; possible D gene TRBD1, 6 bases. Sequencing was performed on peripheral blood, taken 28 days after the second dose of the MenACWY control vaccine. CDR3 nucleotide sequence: TGTGCCAGCAGCGAGGACAGAAGGTACATTCAGTACTTC. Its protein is CASSEDRRYIQYF.